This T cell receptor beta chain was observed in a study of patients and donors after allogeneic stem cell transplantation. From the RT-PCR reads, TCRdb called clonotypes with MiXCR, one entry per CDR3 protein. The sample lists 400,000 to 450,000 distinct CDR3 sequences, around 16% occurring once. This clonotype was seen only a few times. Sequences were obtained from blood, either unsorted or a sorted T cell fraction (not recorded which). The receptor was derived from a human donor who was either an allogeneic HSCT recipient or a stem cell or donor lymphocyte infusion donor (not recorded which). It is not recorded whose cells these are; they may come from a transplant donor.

In nucleotides, the CDR3 is TGTGCCAGCAGCCCCTGGTCCAGGGGGCGTATGACTGAAGCTTTCTTT. Protein: CASSPWSRGRMTEAFF. The chain carries TRBV4-2 and TRBJ1-1; 8 bases match TRBD1. J was trimmed by 5 bases and V by 4 bases; bases with no gene match: 12. The CDR3 totals 16 residues. CDR1 is LGHNA, CDR2 YNFKEQ, per germline.